This TCR beta chain emerged from a study of blood T cell repertoires in COVID-19. The CDR3 is 12 residues long. Trimming shortened V by 6 bases and J by 1 base, and 6 bases separated the two germline ends. Germline values: CDR1 LNHDA, CDR2 SQIVND (reference sequence). Patients at the Seattle site were enrolled during active infection and followed longitudinally. Libraries were prepared by immunoSEQ multiplex PCR; TCRdb keeps only in-frame clonotypes and omits some of them. The sample carries 150,000 to 250,000 clones, roughly 83% recorded once. J is TRBJ1-1 and V is TRBV19; unclear D gene. The source of this sequence is a woman aged 40 to 50 with COVID-19, enrolled during active disease. The sequencing input was peripheral blood. CDR3 DNA sequence: TGTGCCAGTAGAGGAGGGAACACTGAAGCTTTCTTT. Translated, it gives CASRGGNTEAFF.